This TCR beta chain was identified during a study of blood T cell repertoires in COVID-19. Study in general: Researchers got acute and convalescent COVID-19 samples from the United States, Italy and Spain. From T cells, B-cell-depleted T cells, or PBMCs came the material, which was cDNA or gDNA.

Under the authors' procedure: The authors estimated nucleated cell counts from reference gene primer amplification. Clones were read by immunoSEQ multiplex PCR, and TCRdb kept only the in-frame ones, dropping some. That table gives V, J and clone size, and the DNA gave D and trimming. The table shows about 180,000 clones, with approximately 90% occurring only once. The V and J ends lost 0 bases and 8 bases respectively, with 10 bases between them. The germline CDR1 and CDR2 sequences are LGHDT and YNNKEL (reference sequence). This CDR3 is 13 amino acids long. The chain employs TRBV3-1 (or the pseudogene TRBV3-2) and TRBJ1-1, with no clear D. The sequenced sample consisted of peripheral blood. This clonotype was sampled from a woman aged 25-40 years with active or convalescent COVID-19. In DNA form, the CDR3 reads TGTGCCAGCAGCCAAGATCAAAACAGAGAAGCTTTCTTT. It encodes CASSQDQNREAFF.